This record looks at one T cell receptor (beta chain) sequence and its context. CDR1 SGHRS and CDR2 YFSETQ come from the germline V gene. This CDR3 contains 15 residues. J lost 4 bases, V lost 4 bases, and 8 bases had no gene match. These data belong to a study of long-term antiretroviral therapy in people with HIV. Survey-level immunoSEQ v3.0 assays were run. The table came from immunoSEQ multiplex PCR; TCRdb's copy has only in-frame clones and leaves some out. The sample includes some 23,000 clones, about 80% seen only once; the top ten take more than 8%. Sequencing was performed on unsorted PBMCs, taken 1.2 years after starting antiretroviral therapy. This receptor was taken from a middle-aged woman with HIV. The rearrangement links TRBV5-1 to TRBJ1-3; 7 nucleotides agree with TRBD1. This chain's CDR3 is CASSEGQTWGNTIYF. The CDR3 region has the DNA TGCGCCAGCAGCGAGGGACAGACGTGGGGAAACACCATATATTTT.